These 4 T cell receptor beta chains came from one sample sequenced in a study of OX40 agonist ivuxolimab in advanced cancers. Only in-frame clones appear in the TCRdb table, and some are missing; sequencing was by immunoSEQ multiplex PCR. The repertoire holds some 63,000 clones, with approximately 87% as singletons. The starting material was CD4+ or CD8+ T cells sorted from blood, obtained in a trial of the OX40 agonist ivuxolimab. The receptors shown here come from an adult with an advanced solid tumor such as melanoma, head and neck, liver or kidney cancer.

V gene TRBV5-4 combines with J gene TRBJ2-7; 8 positions agree with TRBD1. CDR1 is SGHNT and CDR2 is YYREEE in the germline V gene (reference sequence). This CDR3 has 15 amino acids. V gave up 3 bases and J gave up 4 bases; unmatched junction bases: 9. CDR3 protein: CASSSPGGQVYEQYF. CDR3 sequence (DNA): TGTGCCAGCAGCTCCCCAGGGGGCCAAGTATACGAGCAGTACTTC.

The V call is TRBV5-1, the J call TRBJ2-1; TRBD2 agrees at 9 bases. V shed 6 bases, J shed 0 bases, and the junction held 13 bases outside the gene matches. The V gene's germline CDR1 is SGHRS and CDR2 YFSETQ. This CDR3 region has 18 residues. This chain's CDR3 is CASKVSGSSLSSYNEQFF. The CDR3, as DNA: TGCGCCAGCAAGGTTAGCGGGAGTTCCCTCAGCTCCTACAATGAGCAGTTCTTC.

The chain joins TRBV7-9 to TRBJ1-2, with D maybe TRBD1 (5 bases). Trimming removed 7 bases at V and 0 bases at J, with 12 bases between. The CDR3 length is 14 residues. Germline CDR1 is SEHNR and CDR2 is FQNEAQ (reference sequence). CDR3 loop: CASTLQDANYGYTF. CDR3 bases: TGTGCCAGCACTCTACAGGACGCTAACTATGGCTACACCTTC. Filled out from reference TRBV7-9 and TRBJ1-2, the complete variable domain reads DTGVSQNPRHKITKRGQNVTFRCDPISEHNRLYWYRQTLGQGPEFLTYFQNEAQLEKSRLLSDRFSAERPKGSFSTLEIQRTEQGDSAMYLCASTLQDANYGYTFGSGTRLTVV.

The gene calls are TRBV9 and TRBJ2-2; D uncertain. The CDR3 is 14 amino acids. Germline V gives CDR1 SGDLS, CDR2 YYNGEE. The V gene lost 4 bases and the J gene lost 3 bases, with 10 bases spanning the gap. The chain's CDR3 is CASSPRAYTGELFF. CDR3 in DNA: TGTGCCAGCAGCCCCCGAGCGTACACCGGGGAGCTGTTTTTT.